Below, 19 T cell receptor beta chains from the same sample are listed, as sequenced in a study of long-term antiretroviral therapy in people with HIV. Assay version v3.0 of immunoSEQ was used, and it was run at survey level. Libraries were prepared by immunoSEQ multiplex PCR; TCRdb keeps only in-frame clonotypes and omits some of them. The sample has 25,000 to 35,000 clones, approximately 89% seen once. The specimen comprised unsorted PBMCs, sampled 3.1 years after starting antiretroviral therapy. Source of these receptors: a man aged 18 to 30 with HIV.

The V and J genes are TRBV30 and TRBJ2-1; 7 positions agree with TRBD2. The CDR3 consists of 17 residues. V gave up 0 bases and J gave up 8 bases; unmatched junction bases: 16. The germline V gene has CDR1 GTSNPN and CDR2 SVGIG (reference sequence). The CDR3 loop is CAWSVRVRAGVGDEQFF. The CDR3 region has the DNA TGTGCCTGGAGTGTACGGGTTAGGGCGGGAGTCGGCGATGAGCAGTTCTTC.

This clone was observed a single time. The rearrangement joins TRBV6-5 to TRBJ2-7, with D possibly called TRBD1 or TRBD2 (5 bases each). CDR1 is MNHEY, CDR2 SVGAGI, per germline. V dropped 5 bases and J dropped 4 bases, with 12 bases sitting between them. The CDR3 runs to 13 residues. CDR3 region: CASSMGVGYEQYF. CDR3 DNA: TGTGCCAGCAGTATGGGGGTTGGATACGAGCAGTACTTC.

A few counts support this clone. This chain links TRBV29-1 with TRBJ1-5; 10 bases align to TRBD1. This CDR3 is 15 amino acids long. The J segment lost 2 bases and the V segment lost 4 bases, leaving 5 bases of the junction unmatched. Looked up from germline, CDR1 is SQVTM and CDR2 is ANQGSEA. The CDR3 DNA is TGCAGCGTTGCCGGGACAGGGGCCGGCAATCAGCCCCAGCATTTT. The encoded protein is CSVAGTGAGNQPQHF. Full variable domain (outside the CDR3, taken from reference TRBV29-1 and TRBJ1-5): SAVISQKPSRDICQRGTSLTIQCQVDSQVTMMFWYRQQPGQSLTLIATANQGSEATYESGFVIDKFPISRPNLTFSTLTVSNMSPEDSSIYLCSVAGTGAGNQPQHFGDGTRLSIL.

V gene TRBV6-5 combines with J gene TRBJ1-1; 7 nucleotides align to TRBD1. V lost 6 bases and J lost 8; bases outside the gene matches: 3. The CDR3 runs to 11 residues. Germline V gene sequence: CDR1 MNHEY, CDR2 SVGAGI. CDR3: CASSQGQEAFF. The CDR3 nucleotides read TGTGCCAGCAGCCAGGGACAGGAAGCTTTCTTT.

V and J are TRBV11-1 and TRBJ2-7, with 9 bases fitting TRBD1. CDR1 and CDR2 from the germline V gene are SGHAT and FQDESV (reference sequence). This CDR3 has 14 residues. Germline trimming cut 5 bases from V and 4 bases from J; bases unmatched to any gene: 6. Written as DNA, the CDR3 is TGTGCCAGCAGCCTGGGGACAGGGAAGTACGAGCAGTACTTC. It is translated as CASSLGTGKYEQYF.

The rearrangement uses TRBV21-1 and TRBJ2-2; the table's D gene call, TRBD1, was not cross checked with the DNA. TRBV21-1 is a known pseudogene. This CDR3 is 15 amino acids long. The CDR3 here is CASSKEGADNGELFF. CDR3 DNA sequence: TGTGCCAGCAGCAAAGAGGGGGCAGACAACGGGGAGCTGTTTTTT.

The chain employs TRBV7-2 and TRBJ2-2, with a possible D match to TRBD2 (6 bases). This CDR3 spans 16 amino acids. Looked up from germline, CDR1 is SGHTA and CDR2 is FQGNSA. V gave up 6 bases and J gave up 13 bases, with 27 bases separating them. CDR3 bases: TGTGCCAGCAGGGAGGGTAGCGCGATTCTACGGTCGGGGCTGTTTTTT. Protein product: CASREGSAILRSGLFF.

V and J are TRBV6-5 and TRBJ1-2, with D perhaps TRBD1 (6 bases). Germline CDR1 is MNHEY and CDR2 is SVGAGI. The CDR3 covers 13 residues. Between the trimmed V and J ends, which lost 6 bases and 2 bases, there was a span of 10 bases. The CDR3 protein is CASSLDRNYGYTF. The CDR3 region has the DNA TGTGCCAGCAGCCTCGACAGGAACTATGGCTACACCTTC.

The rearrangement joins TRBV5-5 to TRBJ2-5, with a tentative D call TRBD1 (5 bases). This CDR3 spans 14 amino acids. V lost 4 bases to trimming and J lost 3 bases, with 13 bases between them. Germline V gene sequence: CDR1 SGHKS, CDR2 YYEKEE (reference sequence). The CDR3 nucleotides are TGTGCCAGCAGCCGTACAGGAGCTGAAGAGACCCAGTACTTC. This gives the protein CASSRTGAEETQYF.

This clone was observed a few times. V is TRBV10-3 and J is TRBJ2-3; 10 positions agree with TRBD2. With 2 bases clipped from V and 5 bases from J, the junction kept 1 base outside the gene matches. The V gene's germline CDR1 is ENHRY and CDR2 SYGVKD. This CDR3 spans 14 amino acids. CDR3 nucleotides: TGTGCCATCAGTGAGCTAGCGGGAGAAGATACGCAGTATTTT. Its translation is CAISELAGEDTQYF.

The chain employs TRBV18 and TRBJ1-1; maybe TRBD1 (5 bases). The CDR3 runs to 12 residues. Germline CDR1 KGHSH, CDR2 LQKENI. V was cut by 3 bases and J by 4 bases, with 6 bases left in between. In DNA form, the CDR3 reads TGTGCCAGCTCACCCACAGGCACTGAAGCTTTCTTT. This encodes CASSPTGTEAFF.

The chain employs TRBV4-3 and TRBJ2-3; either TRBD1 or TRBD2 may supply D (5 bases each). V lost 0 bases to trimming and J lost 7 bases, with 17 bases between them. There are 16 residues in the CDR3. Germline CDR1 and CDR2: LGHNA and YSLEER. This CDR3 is CASSQDDGETGHTQYF. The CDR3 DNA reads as TGCGCCAGCAGCCAAGATGATGGGGAAACGGGGCATACGCAGTATTTT.

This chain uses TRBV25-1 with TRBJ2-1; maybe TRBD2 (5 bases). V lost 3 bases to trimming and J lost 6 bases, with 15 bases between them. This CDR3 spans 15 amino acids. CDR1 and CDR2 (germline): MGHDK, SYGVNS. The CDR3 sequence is CASSDGSRSANEQFF. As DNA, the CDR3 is TGTGCCAGCAGTGATGGGAGTCGCAGCGCCAATGAGCAGTTCTTC.

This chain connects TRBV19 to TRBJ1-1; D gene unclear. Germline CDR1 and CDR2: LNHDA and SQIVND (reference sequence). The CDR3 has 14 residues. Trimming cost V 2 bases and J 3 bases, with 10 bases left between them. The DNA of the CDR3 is TGTGCCAGTAGTATACCCGGGGTTTACACTGAAGCTTTCTTT. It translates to CASSIPGVYTEAFF.

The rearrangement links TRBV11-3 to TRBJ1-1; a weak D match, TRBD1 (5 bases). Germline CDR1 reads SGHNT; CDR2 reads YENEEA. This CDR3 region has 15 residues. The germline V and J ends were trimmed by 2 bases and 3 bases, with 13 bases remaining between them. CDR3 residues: CASSLHGDRDTEAFF. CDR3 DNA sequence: TGTGCCAGCAGCTTACACGGGGACCGGGACACTGAAGCTTTCTTT.

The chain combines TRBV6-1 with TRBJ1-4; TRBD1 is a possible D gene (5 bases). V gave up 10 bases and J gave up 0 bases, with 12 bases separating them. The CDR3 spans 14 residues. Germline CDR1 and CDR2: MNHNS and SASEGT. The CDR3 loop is CATTATATNEKLFF. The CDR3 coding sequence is TGTGCCACGACAGCCACTGCAACTAATGAAAAACTGTTTTTT.

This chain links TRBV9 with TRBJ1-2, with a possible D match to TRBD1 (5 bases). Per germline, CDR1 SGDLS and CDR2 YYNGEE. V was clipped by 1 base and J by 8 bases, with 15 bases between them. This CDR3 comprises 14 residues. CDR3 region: CASSVKPRGLGYTF. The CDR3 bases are TGTGCCAGCAGCGTAAAACCGAGGGGCCTAGGCTACACCTTC.

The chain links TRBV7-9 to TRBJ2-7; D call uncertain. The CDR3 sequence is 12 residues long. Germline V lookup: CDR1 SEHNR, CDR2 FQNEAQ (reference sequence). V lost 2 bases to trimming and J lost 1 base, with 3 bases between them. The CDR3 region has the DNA TGTGCCAGCAGCTTAAGGTCCTACGAGCAGTACTTC. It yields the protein CASSLRSYEQYF.

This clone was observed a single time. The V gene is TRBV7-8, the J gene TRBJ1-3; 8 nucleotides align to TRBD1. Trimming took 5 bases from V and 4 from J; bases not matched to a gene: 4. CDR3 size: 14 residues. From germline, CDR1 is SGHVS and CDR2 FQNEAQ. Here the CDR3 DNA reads TGTGCCAGCAGCCCGCAGGGGGCAGGAAACACCATATATTTT. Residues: CASSPQGAGNTIYF.